These T cell receptor beta chains were read from a single sample in a study of blood T cell repertoires in COVID-19. The protocol was immunoSEQ multiplex PCR, while the TCRdb copy is restricted to in-frame clones and leaves out a portion. Among more than 150,000 clones listed, about four fifths were seen once. What was sequenced was peripheral blood. The receptors stem from a woman aged 40 to 49 with acute or convalescent COVID-19. Both conserved end residues are part of each CDR3. D genes are given only for firm matches. Some rows have no size entry. The others give once, few or many, or a class for an expanded clone.

17,TRBJ2-6,-,TRBV5-1,-,TGCGCCAGCAGCGCGGGGACTGCCGCTTCTGGGGCCAACGTCCTGACTTTC,CASSAGTAASGANVLTF
13,TRBJ1-4,once,TRBV10-3,-,TGTGCCATCAAGGGGCGAGCTAATGAAAAACTGTTTTTT,CAIKGRANEKLFF
17,TRBJ2-7,-,TRBV10-3,TRBD2,TGTGCCATCAGTGGAAACTCAATAGCGGGTTCAACCTACGAGCAGTACTTC,CAISGNSIAGSTYEQYF
15,TRBJ2-7,few,TRBV18,-,TGTGCCAGCTCACCCGACGCAGGGGATTTCTACGAGCAGTACTTC,CASSPDAGDFYEQYF
18,TRBJ2-1,few,TRBV15,TRBD2,TGTGCCACCAGCGAGAGATCGGGCACTAGCGGGAGGGATTGGGAGCAGTTCTTC,CATSERSGTSGRDWEQFF
13,TRBJ1-5,-,TRBV3-1/TRBV3-2,-,TGTGCCAGCAGCCAGTATAGCAATCAGCCCCAGCATTTT,CASSQYSNQPQHF
13,TRBJ1-2,-,TRBV27,-,TGTGCCAGCAGTTTCGGCAGGGACTATGGCTACACCTTC,CASSFGRDYGYTF
14,TRBJ1-1,-,TRBV28,-,TGTGCCAGCAGTTTTGAGGGCGGGGACACTGAAGCTTTCTTT,CASSFEGGDTEAFF
15,TRBJ2-7,-,TRBV3-1/TRBV3-2,-,TGTGCCAGCAGCCGAATTCCGGAGGCCACCTACGAGCAGTACTTC,CASSRIPEATYEQYF
17,TRBJ1-1,-,TRBV7-9,TRBD1,TGTGCCAGCAGCTTAGGGGACAGCTACTCCCTTGGGACTGAAGCTTTCTTT,CASSLGDSYSLGTEAFF
16,TRBJ2-1,once,TRBV5-1,TRBD2,TGCGCCAGCAGCTTGGGGGGAGGGAGCTCCTACAATGAGCAGTTCTTC,CASSLGGGSSYNEQFF